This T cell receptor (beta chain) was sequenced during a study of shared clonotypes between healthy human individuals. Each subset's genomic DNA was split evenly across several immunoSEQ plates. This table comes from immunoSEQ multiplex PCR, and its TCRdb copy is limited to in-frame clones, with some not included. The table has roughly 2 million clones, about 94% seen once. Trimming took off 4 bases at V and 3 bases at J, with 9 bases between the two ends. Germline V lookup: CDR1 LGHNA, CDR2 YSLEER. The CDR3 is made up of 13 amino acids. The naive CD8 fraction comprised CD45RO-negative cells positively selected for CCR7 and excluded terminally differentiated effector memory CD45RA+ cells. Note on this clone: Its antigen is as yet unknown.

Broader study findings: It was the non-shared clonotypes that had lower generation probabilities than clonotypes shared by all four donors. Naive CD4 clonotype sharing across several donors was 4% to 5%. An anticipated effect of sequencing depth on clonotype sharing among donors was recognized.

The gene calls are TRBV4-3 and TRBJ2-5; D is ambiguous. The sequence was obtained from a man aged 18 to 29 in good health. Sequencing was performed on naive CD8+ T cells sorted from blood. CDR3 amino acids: CASSPTIEETQYF. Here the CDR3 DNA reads TGCGCCAGCAGCCCTACGATAGAAGAGACCCAGTACTTC.